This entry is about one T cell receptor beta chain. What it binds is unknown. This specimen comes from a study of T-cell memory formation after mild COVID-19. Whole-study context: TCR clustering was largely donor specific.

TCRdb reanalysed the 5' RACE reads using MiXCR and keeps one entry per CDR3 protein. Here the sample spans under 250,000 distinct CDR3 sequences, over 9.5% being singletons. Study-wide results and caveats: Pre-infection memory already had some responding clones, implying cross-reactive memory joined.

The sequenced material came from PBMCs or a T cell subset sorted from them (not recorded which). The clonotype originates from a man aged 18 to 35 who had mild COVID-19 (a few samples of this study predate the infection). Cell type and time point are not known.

The CDR3 loop reads CASTEQFSGNTIYF. The CDR3, as DNA: TGTGCCAGCACTGAACAGTTCTCTGGAAACACCATATATTTT. V gene TRBV6-6 combines with J gene TRBJ1-3; D uncertain. Germline V lookup: CDR1 MNHNY, CDR2 SVGAGI (reference sequence). With 7 bases removed from V and 0 bases from J, the gap between germline ends came to 10 bases. The CDR3 loop spans 14 amino acids.